This T cell receptor beta chain stems from a study of T-cell reconstitution after alpha-beta-depleted transplantation in children. Trimming took 0 bases from V and 2 from J; bases not matched to a gene: 5. CDR3 size: 16 residues. The germline V gene has CDR1 SGHRS and CDR2 YFSETQ. The authors prepared the TCRbeta library with unique molecular identifiers. Each CDR3 protein gets one entry after TCRdb re-called the PCR reads with MiXCR. The profile shows almost 600,000 distinct CDR3 sequences, 25% to 30% of them singletons. This clonotype was obtained from a boy less than two years old with Wiskott-Aldrich syndrome, due to receive a stem cell transplant. The source was PBMCs, collected before TCRalphabeta/CD19-depleted stem cell transplant. The gene calls are TRBV5-1 and TRBJ2-1; TRBD2 matches 7 bases. DNA for the CDR3: TGCGCCAGCAGCTTGGCCCCTGGGGGGGCCTACAATGAGCAGTTCTTC. Amino acid sequence: CASSLAPGGAYNEQFF.